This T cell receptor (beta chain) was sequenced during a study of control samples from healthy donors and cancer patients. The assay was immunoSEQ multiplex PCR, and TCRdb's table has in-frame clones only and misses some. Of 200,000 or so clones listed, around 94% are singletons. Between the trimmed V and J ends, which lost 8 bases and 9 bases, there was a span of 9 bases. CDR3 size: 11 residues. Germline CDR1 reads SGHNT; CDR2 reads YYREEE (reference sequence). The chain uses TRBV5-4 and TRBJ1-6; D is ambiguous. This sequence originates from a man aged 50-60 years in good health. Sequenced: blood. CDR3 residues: CARITISPLHF. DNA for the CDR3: TGTGCCAGGATCACAATTTCACCCCTCCACTTT.